This T cell receptor beta chain was identified during a study of T cell responses to AZD1222 COVID-19 vaccine. The V gene lost 11 bases and the J gene lost 1 base, with 11 bases spanning the gap. Per the germline V gene, CDR1 is SNHLY and CDR2 is FYNNEI. The CDR3 has 12 residues. Study-wide results and caveats: Every sample of the repertoires postdated the peak T cell response. The breadth and depth of Spike-specific TCRs increased once two AZD1222 doses had been given.

This clone was counted once. Its antigen is not known. Only in-frame clones appear in the TCRdb table, and some are missing; sequencing was by immunoSEQ multiplex PCR. The sample carries 95,000 to 120,000 clones, about 92% recorded once. This chain joins TRBV2 and TRBJ1-1; D ambiguous. This TCR was sampled from an adult in good health. This sample comprised peripheral blood, obtained on day 0 of MenACWY control vaccination. CDR3 in amino acids: CAVVGWNTEAFF. The CDR3 nucleotides are TGTGCCGTCGTTGGCTGGAACACTGAAGCTTTCTTT.